Listed below are T cell receptor beta chains from one sample, sequenced in a study of vaccination and CD4 T cells after COVID-19. TCRdb passed the PCR reads through MiXCR, listing each CDR3 protein once. The table has some 9,600 distinct CDR3 sequences, around 58% seen once; the top ten hold about 23%. No antigens are known for them. The sample consisted of CD4+ T cells from blood, cultured in vitro. These receptor sequences come from a human donor who had recovered from COVID-19. The CDR3 runs from the conserved cysteine through the conserved F or W. The order of the fields is clone size, J gene, CDR3 length, D gene, V gene, CDR3 DNA, CDR3 protein. D genes are given only for firm matches. Part of the rows lack a size; the others show once, few, many or a class for expanded clones.

clone size: NA
J gene: TRBJ2-7
CDR3 length: 18
D gene: TRBD2
V gene: TRBV7-9
CDR3 DNA: TGTGCCAGCAGCTTAGTTAGCGGAGCCAGCGGGAGGATCTACGAGCAGTACTTC
CDR3 protein: CASSLVSGASGRIYEQYF

clone size: NA
J gene: TRBJ1-1
CDR3 length: 13
D gene: TRBD1
V gene: TRBV20-1
CDR3 DNA: TGCAGTGCTAGGACAACAGGGGCCACTGAAGCTTTCTTT
CDR3 protein: CSARTTGATEAFF

clone size: NA
J gene: TRBJ2-7
CDR3 length: 13
D gene: NA
V gene: TRBV7-2
CDR3 DNA: TGTGCCAGCAGCTCTGGGACCAGAGGCGAGCAGTACTTC
CDR3 protein: CASSSGTRGEQYF

clone size: NA
J gene: TRBJ2-3
CDR3 length: 14
D gene: NA
V gene: TRBV19
CDR3 DNA: TGTGCCAGTAGTCTCAGGGCTAGCACAGATACGCAGTATTTT
CDR3 protein: CASSLRASTDTQYF

clone size: NA
J gene: TRBJ2-2
CDR3 length: 14
D gene: NA
V gene: TRBV27
CDR3 DNA: TGTGCCAGCAGAGTAGGGCGGAACACCGGGGAGCTGTTTTTT
CDR3 protein: CASRVGRNTGELFF

clone size: NA
J gene: TRBJ2-1
CDR3 length: 13
D gene: NA
V gene: TRBV20-1
CDR3 DNA: TGCAGTGCCAGGACCAAATCCTACAATGAGCAGTTCTTC
CDR3 protein: CSARTKSYNEQFF

clone size: NA
J gene: TRBJ2-5
CDR3 length: 19
D gene: TRBD1
V gene: TRBV7-8
CDR3 DNA: TGTGCCAGCAGCGTACACCAGGGGGCGACCCCTAGGCTAGAAGAGACCCAGTACTTC
CDR3 protein: CASSVHQGATPRLEETQYF

clone size: NA
J gene: TRBJ1-1
CDR3 length: 14
D gene: NA
V gene: TRBV10-3
CDR3 DNA: TGTGCCGTCACAACGCAGGTAGGGGGCACTGAAGCTTTCTTT
CDR3 protein: CAVTTQVGGTEAFF

clone size: NA
J gene: TRBJ2-1
CDR3 length: 14
D gene: NA
V gene: TRBV30
CDR3 DNA: TGTGCCTGTTTCGATTTGGTCAGAGCGGATGAGCAGTTCTTC
CDR3 protein: CACFDLVRADEQFF

clone size: NA
J gene: TRBJ2-1
CDR3 length: 14
D gene: TRBD1
V gene: TRBV7-7
CDR3 DNA: TGTGCTAGCAGCTTTCGGGCAGGGGGCAATGAGCAGTTCTTC
CDR3 protein: CASSFRAGGNEQFF

clone size: NA
J gene: TRBJ2-1
CDR3 length: 15
D gene: NA
V gene: TRBV5-1
CDR3 DNA: TGCGCCAGCAGCTTGTTGATTCAGGGGAACAATGAGCAGTTCTTC
CDR3 protein: CASSLLIQGNNEQFF

clone size: once
J gene: TRBJ1-2
CDR3 length: 12
D gene: NA
V gene: TRBV5-6
CDR3 DNA: TGTGCCAGCAGCTTTTCAGGCTATGGCTACACCTTC
CDR3 protein: CASSFSGYGYTF

clone size: few
J gene: TRBJ2-4
CDR3 length: 16
D gene: NA
V gene: TRBV7-9
CDR3 DNA: TGTGCCAGCAGCTCCTCTAGCGTCCTAGCCAAAAACATTCAGTACTTC
CDR3 protein: CASSSSSVLAKNIQYF

clone size: once
J gene: TRBJ2-1
CDR3 length: 14
D gene: TRBD2
V gene: TRBV30
CDR3 DNA: TGTGCCTGGAGTGGGGTAGCGGGCCACAATGAGCAGTTCTTC
CDR3 protein: CAWSGVAGHNEQFF

clone size: NA
J gene: TRBJ2-1
CDR3 length: 13
D gene: NA
V gene: TRBV20-1
CDR3 DNA: TGCAGTGCTCCAGCCAGAGAGGGCAATGAGCAGTTCTTC
CDR3 protein: CSAPAREGNEQFF

clone size: NA
J gene: TRBJ2-5
CDR3 length: 15
D gene: NA
V gene: TRBV10-3
CDR3 DNA: TGTGCCATCAGTGAAGGAGTGGGCTCGGTTGAGACCCAGTACTTC
CDR3 protein: CAISEGVGSVETQYF

clone size: few
J gene: TRBJ1-5
CDR3 length: 14
D gene: NA
V gene: TRBV11-3
CDR3 DNA: TGTGCCAGCAGCTTATCCGGGATCAATCAGCCCCAGCATTTT
CDR3 protein: CASSLSGINQPQHF

clone size: NA
J gene: TRBJ2-5
CDR3 length: 15
D gene: TRBD2
V gene: TRBV19
CDR3 DNA: TGTGCCAGTAGTAAGGGACTAGCGGGGGTGGAGACCCAGTACTTC
CDR3 protein: CASSKGLAGVETQYF

clone size: NA
J gene: TRBJ1-1
CDR3 length: 14
D gene: NA
V gene: TRBV5-1
CDR3 DNA: TGCGCCAGCAGCTTGTTTATCATGAACACTGAAGCTTTCTTT
CDR3 protein: CASSLFIMNTEAFF

clone size: NA
J gene: TRBJ2-7
CDR3 length: 15
D gene: NA
V gene: TRBV18
CDR3 DNA: TGTGCCAGCTCAGCTACGACGACAGTTCCCTACGAGCAGTACTTC
CDR3 protein: CASSATTTVPYEQYF

clone size: NA
J gene: TRBJ2-7
CDR3 length: 15
D gene: TRBD2
V gene: TRBV20-1
CDR3 DNA: TGCAGTGCTATTCGCCAACTAGCGGGGTCTGGGGAGCAGTACTTC
CDR3 protein: CSAIRQLAGSGEQYF

clone size: NA
J gene: TRBJ2-7
CDR3 length: 15
D gene: TRBD2
V gene: TRBV20-1
CDR3 DNA: TGCAGTGCAGACGCGGGACTAGCGGGAGATTACGAGCAGTACTTC
CDR3 protein: CSADAGLAGDYEQYF

clone size: NA
J gene: TRBJ1-2
CDR3 length: 14
D gene: NA
V gene: TRBV6-5
CDR3 DNA: TGTGCCAGCAGTTACTCGAACACCTTGGGGGGCTACACCTTC
CDR3 protein: CASSYSNTLGGYTF

clone size: few
J gene: TRBJ2-2
CDR3 length: 16
D gene: NA
V gene: TRBV7-2
CDR3 DNA: TGTGCCAGCAGTCCCGGGTCAGGGGCATACACCGGGGAGCTGTTTTTT
CDR3 protein: CASSPGSGAYTGELFF

clone size: NA
J gene: TRBJ2-5
CDR3 length: 13
D gene: NA
V gene: TRBV6-1
CDR3 DNA: TGTGCCAGCAGTGAGGGACTTATGGAGACCCAGTACTTC
CDR3 protein: CASSEGLMETQYF

clone size: NA
J gene: TRBJ2-1
CDR3 length: 15
D gene: TRBD2
V gene: TRBV20-1
CDR3 DNA: TGCAGTGCCCAATCCGGTCGGGAGGAAGGGAATGAGCAGTTCTTC
CDR3 protein: CSAQSGREEGNEQFF

clone size: few
J gene: TRBJ1-1
CDR3 length: 15
D gene: NA
V gene: TRBV6-1
CDR3 DNA: TGTGCCAGCATAGGTCGACAGGAAGGGAACACTGAAGCTTTCTTT
CDR3 protein: CASIGRQEGNTEAFF

clone size: NA
J gene: TRBJ2-3
CDR3 length: 18
D gene: TRBD2
V gene: TRBV10-3
CDR3 DNA: TGTGCCATCAGTGGGCAGGGACTAGGCCCAGGAAGCACAGATACGCAGTATTTT
CDR3 protein: CAISGQGLGPGSTDTQYF

clone size: medium-sized
J gene: TRBJ1-1
CDR3 length: 15
D gene: TRBD1
V gene: TRBV11-3
CDR3 DNA: TGTGCCAGCAGCACCAGACAGGGTAGAAACACTGAAGCTTTCTTT
CDR3 protein: CASSTRQGRNTEAFF

clone size: NA
J gene: TRBJ1-1
CDR3 length: 16
D gene: TRBD1
V gene: TRBV5-1
CDR3 DNA: TGCGCCAGCAGCCTGGGACAGAGCTATGAGAACACTGAAGCTTTCTTT
CDR3 protein: CASSLGQSYENTEAFF

clone size: NA
J gene: TRBJ1-2
CDR3 length: 15
D gene: TRBD1
V gene: TRBV2
CDR3 DNA: TGTGCCAGCAGAGACGATCGGACAGGGACACTCGACTACACCTTC
CDR3 protein: CASRDDRTGTLDYTF

clone size: few
J gene: TRBJ1-2
CDR3 length: 13
D gene: TRBD1
V gene: TRBV6-1
CDR3 DNA: TGTGCCAGCCTTGGACAGGGGCTCTATGGCTACACCTTC
CDR3 protein: CASLGQGLYGYTF

clone size: NA
J gene: TRBJ1-2
CDR3 length: 11
D gene: NA
V gene: TRBV20-1
CDR3 DNA: TGCAGTGCTACCCCGGGCTATGGCTACACCTTC
CDR3 protein: CSATPGYGYTF

clone size: NA
J gene: TRBJ2-3
CDR3 length: 14
D gene: NA
V gene: TRBV20-1
CDR3 DNA: TGCAGTGCTAGAGTGGTGGGGGTCACAGATACGCAGTATTTT
CDR3 protein: CSARVVGVTDTQYF

clone size: large
J gene: TRBJ1-1
CDR3 length: 15
D gene: NA
V gene: TRBV10-3
CDR3 DNA: TGTGCCATCAGTGATAATACACGGGTTATCACTGAAGCTTTCTTT
CDR3 protein: CAISDNTRVITEAFF

clone size: NA
J gene: TRBJ2-5
CDR3 length: 16
D gene: NA
V gene: TRBV24-1
CDR3 DNA: TGTGCCACCAGTGATCCCTCGGTTCGGGGTCAAGAGACCCAGTACTTC
CDR3 protein: CATSDPSVRGQETQYF

clone size: NA
J gene: TRBJ1-1
CDR3 length: 12
D gene: NA
V gene: TRBV7-8
CDR3 DNA: TGTGCCAGCAGCTCGAGTTGGACTGAAGCTTTCTTT
CDR3 protein: CASSSSWTEAFF

clone size: NA
J gene: TRBJ2-7
CDR3 length: 17
D gene: NA
V gene: TRBV5-5
CDR3 DNA: TGTGCCAGCAGGGGCTCGGCAGGGACGGGATATACCTACGAGCAGTACTTC
CDR3 protein: CASRGSAGTGYTYEQYF

clone size: NA
J gene: TRBJ2-7
CDR3 length: 15
D gene: TRBD2
V gene: TRBV7-2
CDR3 DNA: TGTGCCAGCACCCTAACCGGGGGGGGAATATACGAGCAGTACTTC
CDR3 protein: CASTLTGGGIYEQYF

clone size: NA
J gene: TRBJ2-5
CDR3 length: 15
D gene: TRBD1
V gene: TRBV27
CDR3 DNA: TGTGCCAGCAGTCTGGACAGGGCAAGATATGAGACCCAGTACTTC
CDR3 protein: CASSLDRARYETQYF

clone size: NA
J gene: TRBJ2-2
CDR3 length: 13
D gene: NA
V gene: TRBV21-1
CDR3 DNA: TGTGCCAGCAGCACTCCTCAGTTCGGGGAGCTGTTTTTT
CDR3 protein: CASSTPQFGELFF

clone size: hyperexpanded
J gene: TRBJ1-2
CDR3 length: 15
D gene: NA
V gene: TRBV28
CDR3 DNA: TGTGCCAGCAGTTTATGGGAAGGGGGAGATAGTGGCTACACCTTC
CDR3 protein: CASSLWEGGDSGYTF

clone size: NA
J gene: TRBJ2-3
CDR3 length: 15
D gene: NA
V gene: TRBV24-1
CDR3 DNA: TGTGCCACCAGTTTAGGGGGATTTAGCACAGATACGCAGTATTTT
CDR3 protein: CATSLGGFSTDTQYF

clone size: NA
J gene: TRBJ1-3
CDR3 length: 13
D gene: TRBD1
V gene: TRBV20-1
CDR3 DNA: TGCAGTGTTCTGGACAGGTCCGGCAACACCATATATTTT
CDR3 protein: CSVLDRSGNTIYF

clone size: NA
J gene: TRBJ1-1
CDR3 length: 15
D gene: TRBD1
V gene: TRBV11-1
CDR3 DNA: TGTGCCAGCAGCCTGGAGGGACAGGGCATCACTGAAGCTTTCTTT
CDR3 protein: CASSLEGQGITEAFF